The clone carrying this TCR beta chain was observed many times. Its target is not known. The sample originates from a study of T-cell memory formation after mild COVID-19. MiXCR, run by TCRdb on the 5' RACE reads, gives a single entry per CDR3 protein. The sample gives some 150,000 distinct CDR3 sequences, about 19% of which show up once; 2% to 2.5% is in the top ten. This CDR3 has 13 residues. Trimming shortened V by 4 bases and J by 0 bases, and 6 bases separated the two germline ends. Overall study results and limits: Day 15 to 85 contracting clones showed balanced CD4/CD8; day 15 to 37 expanders favored CD4+.

The TCR originated in an adult woman who had mild COVID-19 (a few samples of this study predate the infection). Cell type and time point are not known. The chain employs TRBV12-3 or TRBV12-4 and TRBJ1-1; D is unclear. Material: PBMCs or a T cell subset sorted from them (not recorded which). DNA of the CDR3: TGTGCCAGCAGTTCAGGTCTGAACACTGAAGCTTTCTTT. It yields the protein CASSSGLNTEAFF.